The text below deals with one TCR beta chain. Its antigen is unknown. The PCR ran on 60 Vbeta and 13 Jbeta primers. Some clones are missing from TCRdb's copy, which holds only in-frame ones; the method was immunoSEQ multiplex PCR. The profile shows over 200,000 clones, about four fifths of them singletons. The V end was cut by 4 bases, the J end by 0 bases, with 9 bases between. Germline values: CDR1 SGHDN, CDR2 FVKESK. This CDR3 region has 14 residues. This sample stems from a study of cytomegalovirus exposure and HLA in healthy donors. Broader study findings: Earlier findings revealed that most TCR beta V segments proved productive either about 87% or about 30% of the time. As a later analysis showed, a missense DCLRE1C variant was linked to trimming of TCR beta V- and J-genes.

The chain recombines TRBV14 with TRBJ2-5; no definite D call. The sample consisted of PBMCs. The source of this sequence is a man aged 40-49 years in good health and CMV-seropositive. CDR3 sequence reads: CASSPVGYQETQYF. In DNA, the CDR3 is TGTGCCAGCAGCCCGGTCGGGTACCAAGAGACCCAGTACTTC.